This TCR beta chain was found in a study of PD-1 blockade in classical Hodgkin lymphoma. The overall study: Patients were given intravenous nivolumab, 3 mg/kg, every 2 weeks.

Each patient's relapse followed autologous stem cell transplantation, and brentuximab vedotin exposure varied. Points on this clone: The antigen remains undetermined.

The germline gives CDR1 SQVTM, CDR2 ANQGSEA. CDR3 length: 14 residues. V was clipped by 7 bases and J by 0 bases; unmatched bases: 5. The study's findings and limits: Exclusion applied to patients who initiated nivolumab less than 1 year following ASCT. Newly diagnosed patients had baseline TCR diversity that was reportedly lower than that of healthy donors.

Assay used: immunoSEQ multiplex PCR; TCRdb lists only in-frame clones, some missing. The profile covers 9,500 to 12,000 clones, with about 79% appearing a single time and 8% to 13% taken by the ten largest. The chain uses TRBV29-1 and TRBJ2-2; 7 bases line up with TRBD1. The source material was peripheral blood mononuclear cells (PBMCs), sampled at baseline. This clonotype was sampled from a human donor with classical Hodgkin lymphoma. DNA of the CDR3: TGCAGCGCCGCGACAGGGCCGAACACCGGGGAGCTGTTTTTT. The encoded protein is CSAATGPNTGELFF.